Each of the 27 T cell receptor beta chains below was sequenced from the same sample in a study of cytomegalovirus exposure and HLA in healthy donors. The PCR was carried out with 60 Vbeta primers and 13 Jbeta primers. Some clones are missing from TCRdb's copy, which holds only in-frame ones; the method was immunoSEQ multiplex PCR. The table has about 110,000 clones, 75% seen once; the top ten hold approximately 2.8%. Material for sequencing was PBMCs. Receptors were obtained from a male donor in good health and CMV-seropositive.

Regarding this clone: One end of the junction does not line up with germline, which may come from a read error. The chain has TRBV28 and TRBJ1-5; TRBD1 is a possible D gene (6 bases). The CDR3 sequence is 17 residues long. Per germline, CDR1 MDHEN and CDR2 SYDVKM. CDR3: CASSLGAAGDSNQPQHF. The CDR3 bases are TGTGCCAGCAGTTTGGGGGCCGCAGGAGATAGCAATCAACCCCAGCATTTT.

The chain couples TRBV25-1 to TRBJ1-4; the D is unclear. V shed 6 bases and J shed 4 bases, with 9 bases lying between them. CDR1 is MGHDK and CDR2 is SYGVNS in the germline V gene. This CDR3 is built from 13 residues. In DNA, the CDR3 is TGTGCCAGCAGGGAGGAGAGTAATGAAAAACTGTTTTTT. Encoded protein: CASREESNEKLFF.

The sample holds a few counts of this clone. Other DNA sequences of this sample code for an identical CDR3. The CDR3 nucleotides are TGTGCCAGTAGTGTTCCGGGAGGGGGGAACAACGAGCAGTACTTC. Amino acids: CASSVPGGGNNEQYF. The gene calls are TRBV19 and TRBJ2-7; the match to TRBD2 covers 8 bases. The CDR3 totals 15 residues. With V trimmed by 5 bases and J by 5 bases, 11 bases remained unmatched. Per germline, CDR1 LNHDA and CDR2 SQIVND (reference sequence).

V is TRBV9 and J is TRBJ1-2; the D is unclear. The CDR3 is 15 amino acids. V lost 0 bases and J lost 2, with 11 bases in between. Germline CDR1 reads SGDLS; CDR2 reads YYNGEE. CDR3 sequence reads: CASSVVTDMNYGYTF. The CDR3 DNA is TGTGCCAGCAGCGTAGTCACAGATATGAACTATGGCTACACCTTC.

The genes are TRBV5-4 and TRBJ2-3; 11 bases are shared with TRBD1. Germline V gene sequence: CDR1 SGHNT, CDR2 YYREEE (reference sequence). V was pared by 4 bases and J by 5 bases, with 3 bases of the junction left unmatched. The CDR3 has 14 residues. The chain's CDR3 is CASSPGTGGDTQYF. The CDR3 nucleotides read TGTGCCAGCAGCCCCGGGACAGGGGGAGATACGCAGTATTTT.

The CDR3, as DNA: TGTGCCAGAAGCTTGGGTGTAGGGGTGGGGAATGAGCAGTTCTTC. Translation: CARSLGVGVGNEQFF. The chain uses TRBV5-3 and TRBJ2-1; maybe TRBD1 (5 bases). TRBV5-3 is an open reading frame whose function is uncertain. This CDR3 contains 15 residues. The V end was cut by 0 bases, the J end by 7 bases, with 14 bases between.

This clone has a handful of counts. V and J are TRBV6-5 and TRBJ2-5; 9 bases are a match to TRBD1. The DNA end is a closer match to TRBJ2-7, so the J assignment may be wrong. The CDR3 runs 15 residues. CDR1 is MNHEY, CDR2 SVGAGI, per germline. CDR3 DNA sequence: TGTGCCAGCAGGTCGGACAGGGGCTCTCCATACGAGCAGTACTTC. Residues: CASRSDRGSPYEQYF.

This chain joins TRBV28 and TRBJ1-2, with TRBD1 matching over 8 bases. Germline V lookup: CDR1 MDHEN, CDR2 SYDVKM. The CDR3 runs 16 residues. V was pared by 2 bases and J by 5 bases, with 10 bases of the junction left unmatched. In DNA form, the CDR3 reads TGTGCCAGCAGTTTACCCCCTCCCGGGACAGGTTATGGCTACACCTTC. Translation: CASSLPPPGTGYGYTF.

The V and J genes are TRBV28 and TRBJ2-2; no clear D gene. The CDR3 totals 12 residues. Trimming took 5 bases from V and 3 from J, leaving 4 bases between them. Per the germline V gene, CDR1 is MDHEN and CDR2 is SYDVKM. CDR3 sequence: CASSPYTGELFF. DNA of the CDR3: TGTGCCAGCAGTCCTTACACCGGGGAGCTGTTTTTT.

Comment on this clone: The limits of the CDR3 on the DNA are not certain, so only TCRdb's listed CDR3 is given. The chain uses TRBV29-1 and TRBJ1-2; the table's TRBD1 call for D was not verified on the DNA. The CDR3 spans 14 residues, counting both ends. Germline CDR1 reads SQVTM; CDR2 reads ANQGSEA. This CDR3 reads CSVEVGQGAGGYPF.

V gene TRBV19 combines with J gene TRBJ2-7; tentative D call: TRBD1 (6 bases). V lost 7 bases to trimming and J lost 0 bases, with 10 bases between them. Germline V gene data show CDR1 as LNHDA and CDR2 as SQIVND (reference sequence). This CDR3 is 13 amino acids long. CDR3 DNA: TGTGCCAGTAAGGGGGACAACTCCTACGAGCAGTACTTC. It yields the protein CASKGDNSYEQYF.

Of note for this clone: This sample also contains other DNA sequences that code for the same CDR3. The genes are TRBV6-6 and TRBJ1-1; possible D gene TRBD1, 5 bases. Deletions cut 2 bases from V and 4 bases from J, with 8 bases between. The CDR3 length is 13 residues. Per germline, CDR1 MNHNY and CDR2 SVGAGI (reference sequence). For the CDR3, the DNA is TGTGCCAGCAGTTACGGCGGGGGCACTGAAGCTTTCTTT. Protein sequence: CASSYGGGTEAFF.

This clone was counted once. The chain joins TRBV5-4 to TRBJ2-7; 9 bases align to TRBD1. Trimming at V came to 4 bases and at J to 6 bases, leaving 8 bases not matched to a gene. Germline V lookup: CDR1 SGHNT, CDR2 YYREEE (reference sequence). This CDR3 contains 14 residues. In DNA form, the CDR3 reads TGTGCCAGCAGCGTGGACAGGGGTTCGAGCGAGCAGTACTTC. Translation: CASSVDRGSSEQYF.

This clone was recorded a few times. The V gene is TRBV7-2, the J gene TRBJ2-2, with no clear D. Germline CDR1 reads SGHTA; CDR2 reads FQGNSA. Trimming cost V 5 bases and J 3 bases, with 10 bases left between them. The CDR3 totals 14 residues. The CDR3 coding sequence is TGTGCCAGCAGCCACATAACACACACCGGGGAGCTGTTTTTT. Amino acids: CASSHITHTGELFF.

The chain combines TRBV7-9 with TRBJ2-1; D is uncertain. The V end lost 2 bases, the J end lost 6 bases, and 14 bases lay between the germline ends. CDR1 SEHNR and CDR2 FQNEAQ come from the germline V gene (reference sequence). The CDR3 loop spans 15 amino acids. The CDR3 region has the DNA TGTGCCAGCAGCTTAAAGATGATCTTCAGCAATGAGCAGTTCTTC. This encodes CASSLKMIFSNEQFF.

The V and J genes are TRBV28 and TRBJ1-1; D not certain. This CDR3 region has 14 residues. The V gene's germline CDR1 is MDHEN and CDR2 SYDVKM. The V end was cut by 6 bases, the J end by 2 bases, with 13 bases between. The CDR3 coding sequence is TGTGCCAGCAGGCACCCGGGTTCTAACACTGAAGCTTTCTTT. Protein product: CASRHPGSNTEAFF.

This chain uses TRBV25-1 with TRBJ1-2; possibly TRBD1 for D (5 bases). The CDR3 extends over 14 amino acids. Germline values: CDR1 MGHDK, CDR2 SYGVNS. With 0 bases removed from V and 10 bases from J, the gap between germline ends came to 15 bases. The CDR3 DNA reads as TGTGCCAGCAGTGAATATCTTCGAGACAGCCACTACACCTTC. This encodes CASSEYLRDSHYTF.

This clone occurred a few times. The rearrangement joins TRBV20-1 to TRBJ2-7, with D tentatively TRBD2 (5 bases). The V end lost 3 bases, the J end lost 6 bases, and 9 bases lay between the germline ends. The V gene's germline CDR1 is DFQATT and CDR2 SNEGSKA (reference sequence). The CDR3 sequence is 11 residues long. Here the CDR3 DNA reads TGCAGTGCTAGTCAAGCGGCCGAGCAGTACTTC. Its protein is CSASQAAEQYF.

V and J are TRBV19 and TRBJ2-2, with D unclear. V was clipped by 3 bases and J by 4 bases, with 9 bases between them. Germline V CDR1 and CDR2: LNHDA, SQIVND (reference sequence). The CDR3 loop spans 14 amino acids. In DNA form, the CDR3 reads TGTGCCAGTAGTATCATACGAGGCACCGGGGAGCTGTTTTTT. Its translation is CASSIIRGTGELFF.

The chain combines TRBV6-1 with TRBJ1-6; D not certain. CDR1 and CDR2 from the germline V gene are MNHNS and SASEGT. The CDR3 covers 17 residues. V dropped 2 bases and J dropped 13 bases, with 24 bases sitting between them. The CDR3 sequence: CASSELTVGPRERPLHF. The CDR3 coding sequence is TGTGCCAGCAGTGAATTGACCGTAGGCCCACGGGAGCGGCCCCTCCACTTT.

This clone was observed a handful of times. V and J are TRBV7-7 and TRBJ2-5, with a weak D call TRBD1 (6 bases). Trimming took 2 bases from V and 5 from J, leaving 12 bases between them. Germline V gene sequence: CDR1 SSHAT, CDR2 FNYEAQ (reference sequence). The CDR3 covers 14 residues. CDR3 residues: CASSLLGAAETQYF. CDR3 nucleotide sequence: TGTGCCAGCAGCTTATTGGGGGCCGCTGAGACCCAGTACTTC. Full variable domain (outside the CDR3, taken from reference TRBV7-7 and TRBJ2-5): GAGVSQSPRYKVTKRGQDVTLRCDPISSHATLYWYQQALGQGPEFLTYFNYEAQPDKSGLPSDRFSAERPEGSISTLTIQRTEQRDSAMYRCASSLLGAAETQYFGPGTRLLVL.

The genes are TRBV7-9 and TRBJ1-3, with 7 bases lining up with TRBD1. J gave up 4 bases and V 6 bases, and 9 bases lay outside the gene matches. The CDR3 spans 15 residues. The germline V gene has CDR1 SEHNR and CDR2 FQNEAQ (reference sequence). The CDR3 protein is CASRSPPGQGNTIYF. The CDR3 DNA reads TGTGCCAGCAGGTCACCCCCGGGACAGGGAAACACCATATATTTT.

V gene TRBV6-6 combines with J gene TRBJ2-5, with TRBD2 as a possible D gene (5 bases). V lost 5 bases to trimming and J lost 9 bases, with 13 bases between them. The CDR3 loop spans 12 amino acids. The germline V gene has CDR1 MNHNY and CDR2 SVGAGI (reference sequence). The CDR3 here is CASSGEIGSQYF. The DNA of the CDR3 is TGTGCCAGCAGTGGGGAGATAGGCTCCCAGTACTTC.

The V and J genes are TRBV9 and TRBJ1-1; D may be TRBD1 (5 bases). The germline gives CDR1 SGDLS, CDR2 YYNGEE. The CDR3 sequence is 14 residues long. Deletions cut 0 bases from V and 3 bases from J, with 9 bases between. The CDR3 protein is CASSVDGGDTEAFF. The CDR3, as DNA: TGTGCCAGCAGCGTAGACGGGGGAGACACTGAAGCTTTCTTT.

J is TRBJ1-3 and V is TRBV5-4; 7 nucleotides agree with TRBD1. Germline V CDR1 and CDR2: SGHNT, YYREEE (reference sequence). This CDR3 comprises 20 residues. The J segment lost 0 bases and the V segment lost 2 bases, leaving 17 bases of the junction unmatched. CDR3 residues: CASSFLPSGTAFYSGNTIYF. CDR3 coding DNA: TGTGCCAGCAGCTTCTTACCCTCCGGGACAGCCTTTTACTCTGGAAACACCATATATTTT.

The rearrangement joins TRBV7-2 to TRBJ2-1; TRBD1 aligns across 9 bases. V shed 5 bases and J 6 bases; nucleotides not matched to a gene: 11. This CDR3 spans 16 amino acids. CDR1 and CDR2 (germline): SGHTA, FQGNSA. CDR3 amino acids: CASSAQAVTGGNEQFF. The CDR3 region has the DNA TGTGCCAGCAGCGCCCAGGCCGTGACAGGGGGCAATGAGCAGTTCTTC.

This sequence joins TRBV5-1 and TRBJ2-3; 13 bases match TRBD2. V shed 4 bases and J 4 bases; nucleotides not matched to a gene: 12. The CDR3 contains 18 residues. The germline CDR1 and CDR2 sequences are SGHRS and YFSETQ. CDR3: CASSKTSGRASAADTQYF. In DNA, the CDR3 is TGCGCCAGCAGCAAAACTAGCGGGAGGGCCTCAGCAGCAGATACGCAGTATTTT.